One sample yielded the 23 T cell receptor beta chains listed below, sequenced in a study of OX40 agonist ivuxolimab in advanced cancers. The repertoire was sequenced with immunoSEQ multiplex PCR; TCRdb's copy has only in-frame clones and lacks some. The profile shows over 65,000 clones, over 85% of them singletons. The sample consisted of CD4+ or CD8+ T cells sorted from blood, taken in a trial of the OX40 agonist ivuxolimab. These receptors were taken from an adult with an advanced solid tumor such as melanoma, head and neck, liver or kidney cancer.

The chain uses TRBV19 and TRBJ1-6, with 7 positions matching TRBD1. The CDR3 totals 16 residues. V lost 6 bases to trimming and J lost 1 base; unmatched junction nucleotides: 6. Germline V gene lookup returns CDR1 LNHDA and CDR2 SQIVND (reference sequence). The CDR3, as DNA: TGTGCCAGTAGGGACAGGTCTCTTTCCTATAATTCACCCCTCCACTTT. Translating gives CASRDRSLSYNSPLHF.

This chain joins TRBV20-1 and TRBJ2-3, with D unresolved. Germline values: CDR1 DFQATT, CDR2 SNEGSKA (reference sequence). Trimming pared 6 bases from V and 6 bases from J, leaving 10 bases between. This CDR3 has 11 amino acids. In DNA form, the CDR3 reads TGCAGTGCCCCCGTGGGGGATACGCAGTATTTT. This gives the protein CSAPVGDTQYF.

The chain couples TRBV9 to TRBJ2-1; 9 positions match TRBD2. From germline, CDR1 is SGDLS and CDR2 YYNGEE. The trim removed 3 bases at V and 7 bases at J, leaving 8 bases unmatched. The CDR3 length is 15 residues. The CDR3 protein is CASSATSGLGNEQFF. The CDR3 DNA reads TGTGCCAGCAGCGCGACTAGCGGACTTGGTAATGAGCAGTTCTTC.

This clone has a single count. The chain joins TRBV6-5 to TRBJ2-1; D gene unclear. The germline CDR1 and CDR2 sequences are MNHEY and SVGAGI. The germline V and J ends were trimmed by 2 bases and 11 bases, with 10 bases remaining between them. This CDR3 has 12 residues. The CDR3 protein is CASSYVAEQQFF. DNA of the CDR3: TGTGCCAGCAGTTACGTGGCCGAGCAGCAGTTCTTC.

CDR3 DNA sequence: TGTGCCAGCAGTACTTTACAGGGTGATACTGAAGCTTTCTTT. Amino acids: CASSTLQGDTEAFF. The V and J genes are TRBV2 and TRBJ1-1, with D possibly being TRBD1 (6 bases). Germline lookup yields CDR1 SNHLY and CDR2 FYNNEI. The CDR3 is 14 residues long. The germline V and J ends were trimmed by 5 bases and 5 bases, with 15 bases remaining between them.

CDR3 amino acids: CASSRLGQGQSETQYF. The CDR3 nucleotides are TGTGCCAGCAGCCGTTTAGGACAGGGGCAATCAGAGACCCAGTACTTC. This chain uses TRBV9 with TRBJ2-5, with 9 nucleotides matching TRBD1. Losses at the gene ends were 4 bases for V and 4 bases for J; bases not matched to a gene: 11. Germline CDR1 SGDLS, CDR2 YYNGEE. The CDR3 consists of 16 residues.

The CDR3 protein is CSAPSSGSGETQYF. The CDR3 nucleotides read TGCAGCGCCCCGTCTAGCGGGAGCGGGGAGACCCAGTACTTC. The gene calls are TRBV29-1 and TRBJ2-5; 10 bases fit TRBD2. Trimming cost V 7 bases and J 5 bases; bases outside gene matches: 10. This CDR3 has 14 amino acids. Germline V gives CDR1 SQVTM, CDR2 ANQGSEA.

The genes are TRBV5-1 and TRBJ2-3, with 7 bases aligning to TRBD2. The V and J ends lost 3 bases and 0 bases, in that order; junction bases with no gene match: 13. The CDR3 spans 18 residues. Looked up from germline, CDR1 is SGHRS and CDR2 is YFSETQ. The CDR3 loop reads CASSSKREAPSSTDTQYF. CDR3 DNA sequence: TGCGCCAGCAGCTCAAAGCGGGAAGCTCCTTCTAGCACAGATACGCAGTATTTT.

The CDR3 here is CASSLAGSRETQYF. DNA of the CDR3: TGCGCCAGCAGCTTGGCGGGCAGTCGAGAGACCCAGTACTTC. The chain has TRBV5-1 and TRBJ2-5; D unclear. CDR1 and CDR2 from the germline V gene are SGHRS and YFSETQ. The V end was cut by 0 bases, the J end by 4 bases, with 10 bases between. The CDR3 totals 14 residues.

The rearrangement joins TRBV5-4 to TRBJ2-3; D not resolved. The CDR3 is 14 residues long. Trimming left V 1 base short and J 1 base short, with 7 bases between. Germline V gene sequence: CDR1 SGHNT, CDR2 YYREEE (reference sequence). The CDR3 DNA reads as TGTGCCAGCAGCTTGCGCTCTCGCACAGATACGCAGTATTTT. Its translation: CASSLRSRTDTQYF.

V is TRBV28 and J is TRBJ2-7, with 12 bases fitting TRBD2. The CDR3 loop spans 18 amino acids. Germline V CDR1 and CDR2: MDHEN, SYDVKM. After removal of 3 bases from V and 7 bases from J, the junction contained 16 bases not matched to a gene. In nucleotides, the CDR3 is TGTGCCAGCAGTTTTGGGATTGGGACTAGCGGGCCCTTGTTGGAGCAGTACTTC. The encoded protein is CASSFGIGTSGPLLEQYF.

The chain recombines TRBV2 with TRBJ2-7; D unclear. Per the germline V gene, CDR1 is SNHLY and CDR2 is FYNNEI. The CDR3 loop spans 14 amino acids. Deletions cut 1 base from V and 3 bases from J, with 10 bases between. Here the CDR3 reads CASSEVSRYYEQYF. In DNA form, the CDR3 reads TGTGCCAGCAGTGAAGTATCCAGGTACTACGAGCAGTACTTC.

This sequence joins TRBV28 and TRBJ1-5; D may be TRBD1 (6 bases). V was shortened by 3 bases and J by 6 bases, with 12 bases between the two germline ends. Per germline, CDR1 MDHEN and CDR2 SYDVKM. This CDR3 comprises 14 residues. For the CDR3, the DNA is TGTGCCAGCAGTTTTATCCAGGGGAGTCAGCCCCAGCATTTT. The encoded protein is CASSFIQGSQPQHF.

V is TRBV7-2 and J is TRBJ2-1, with TRBD2 identical over 8 bases. CDR1 and CDR2 from the germline V gene are SGHTA and FQGNSA. The ends lost 3 bases at V and 5 bases at J; junction bases unmatched: 6. The CDR3 extends over 15 amino acids. The CDR3 loop is CASSLRLALDNEQFF. In DNA, the CDR3 is TGTGCCAGCAGCTTGCGACTAGCGTTGGACAATGAGCAGTTCTTC.

This clone was seen just once. The V call is TRBV7-2, the J call TRBJ1-1; D remains ambiguous. V shed 4 bases and J shed 0 bases, with 6 bases lying between them. Per germline, CDR1 SGHTA and CDR2 FQGNSA. The CDR3 totals 13 residues. The CDR3 loop reads CASSSQMNTEAFF. CDR3 nucleotides: TGTGCCAGCAGCTCACAGATGAACACTGAAGCTTTCTTT.

The V call is TRBV30, the J call TRBJ1-4; D is undetermined. V was shortened by 0 bases and J by 3 bases, with 8 bases between the two germline ends. The CDR3 contains 14 residues. Germline V gene sequence: CDR1 GTSNPN, CDR2 SVGIG (reference sequence). Written as DNA, the CDR3 is TGTGCCTGGAGTGTAACCCTAGCTAATGAAAAACTGTTTTTT. It codes for CAWSVTLANEKLFF.

This clone was counted once. The genes are TRBV7-9 and TRBJ2-1; D might be TRBD1 (6 bases). The germline V and J ends were trimmed by 4 bases and 5 bases, with 18 bases remaining between them. Germline lookup yields CDR1 SEHNR and CDR2 FQNEAQ (reference sequence). This CDR3 spans 16 amino acids. The CDR3 DNA is TGTGCCAGCAGCTCTGTGGACAGTCCGACGCACAATGAGCAGTTCTTC. It encodes CASSSVDSPTHNEQFF.

This chain uses TRBV18 with TRBJ1-1; 10 bases are a match to TRBD1. The V gene end was trimmed by 3 bases and the J gene end by 5 bases; junction bases not matched to a gene: 3. Germline CDR1 and CDR2: KGHSH and LQKENI. This CDR3 has 14 amino acids. In DNA, the CDR3 is TGTGCCAGCTCACCTGGACAGGGGGGAACTGAAGCTTTCTTT. The encoded protein is CASSPGQGGTEAFF. Together with reference TRBV18 and TRBJ1-1, the CDR3 gives the full variable domain: NAGVMQNPRHLVRRRGQEARLRCSPMKGHSHVYWYRQLPEEGLKFMVYLQKENIIDESGMPKERFSAEFPKEGPSILRIQQVVRGDSAAYFCASSPGQGGTEAFFGQGTRLTVV.

DNA of the CDR3: TGTGCCAGCTCAATACTAGCGGGGGAGACCCAGTACTTC. This gives the protein CASSILAGETQYF. V is TRBV18 and J is TRBJ2-5; 10 bases agree with TRBD2. V shed 5 bases, J shed 5 bases, and the junction held 2 bases outside the gene matches. Germline V gene data show CDR1 as KGHSH and CDR2 as LQKENI. The CDR3 runs to 13 residues.

The rearrangement links TRBV28 to TRBJ1-5; 7 positions match TRBD1. Germline CDR1 and CDR2: MDHEN and SYDVKM. V lost 6 bases, J lost 5 bases, and 10 bases stayed unmatched. The CDR3 loop spans 15 amino acids. The CDR3 nucleotides read TGTGCCAGCAGGCCAATGGGACAGACTTATCAGCCCCAGCATTTT. It specifies CASRPMGQTYQPQHF.

The V call is TRBV29-1, the J call TRBJ1-2; D is unclear. Trimming took 3 bases from V and 8 from J, leaving 13 bases between them. Germline assignment: CDR1 SQVTM and CDR2 ANQGSEA. This CDR3 region has 12 residues. This chain's CDR3 is CSVEGPSGGYTF. CDR3 DNA sequence: TGCAGCGTTGAGGGTCCGTCAGGAGGCTACACCTTC.

The CDR3 DNA reads TGTGCCAGCAGCGAGACGACAGCCCAAGAGACCCAGTACTTC. This translates into CASSETTAQETQYF. V and J are TRBV9 and TRBJ2-5, with a weak D call TRBD1 (5 bases). CDR3 length equals 14 residues. Trimming removed 3 bases from V and 1 base from J, with 10 bases in between. Germline values: CDR1 SGDLS, CDR2 YYNGEE.

The J gene is TRBJ2-3, the V gene TRBV11-3; 8 bases agree with TRBD2. This CDR3 spans 17 amino acids. The trim removed 4 bases at V and 5 bases at J, leaving 14 bases unmatched. Germline V gene data show CDR1 as SGHNT and CDR2 as YENEEA. The CDR3 sequence is CASSWEGQREWEDTQYF. The CDR3 region has the DNA TGTGCCAGCAGCTGGGAAGGGCAGCGGGAGTGGGAAGATACGCAGTATTTT. Drawing the rest from reference TRBV11-3 and TRBJ2-3, the complete variable domain is EAGVVQSPRYKIIEKKQPVAFWCNPISGHNTLYWYLQNLGQGPELLIRYENEEAVDDSQLPKDRFSAERLKGVDSTLKIQPAELGDSAVYLCASSWEGQREWEDTQYFGPGTRLTVL.